This T cell receptor (beta chain) was documented in a study of blood T cells in healthy people across ages. Using a J-beta primer mix together with a sample-barcoded 5' primer, a second PCR was run for roughly 7 to 12 cycles. One entry per CDR3 protein, called by TCRdb with MiXCR from the 5' RACE reads. The profile covers about 1,400,000 distinct CDR3 sequences, with around 59% appearing a single time and 6.7% taken by the ten largest. This clonotype was detected only once. The V gene's germline CDR1 is LGHDT and CDR2 YNNKEL (reference sequence). V lost 0 bases, J lost 11 bases, and 17 bases lay in between. This CDR3 region has 16 residues.

The sequence was obtained from a man aged 18-30 years in good health. J is TRBJ1-6 and V is TRBV3-1, with a tentative D call TRBD1 (5 bases). The specimen sequenced was blood. CDR3 amino acids: CASSQDGGGSRAPLHF. The CDR3 region has the DNA TGTGCCAGCAGCCAAGATGGGGGGGGATCGAGGGCACCCCTCCACTTT.